A selection of T cell receptor beta chains follows, all from one sample in a study of T-cell reconstitution after alpha-beta-depleted transplantation in children. From the PCR reads, TCRdb called clonotypes with MiXCR, one entry per CDR3 protein. The sample contains 530,000 or so distinct CDR3 sequences, around 27% of which appear only once. Specimen: PBMCs, collected before TCRalphabeta/CD19-depleted stem cell transplant. The receptors shown here come from a boy under two years old with Wiskott-Aldrich syndrome, due to receive a stem cell transplant. CDR3s leave out the opening cysteine and the closing phenylalanine or tryptophan. Fields, in order: J gene, V gene, CDR3 protein.

>TRBJ2-7|TRBV28
ASSVSAGGLYEQY
>TRBJ1-1|TRBV6-5
ASSYVQAGTEAF
>TRBJ2-7|TRBV29-1
SVSGLAAYEQY
>TRBJ2-3|TRBV5-1
ASSKEWRATDTQY
>TRBJ2-7|TRBV12-3/TRBV12-4
ASSPRGSGNRGEQY
>TRBJ2-1|TRBV29-1
SVWSNEQF
>TRBJ1-4|TRBV29-1
SVEDRGRTNEKLF
>TRBJ2-1|TRBV12-3/TRBV12-4
ASSLKMRTGYNEQF
>TRBJ2-1|TRBV5-1
ASSLIRPGEQF
>TRBJ2-3|TRBV20-1
SASKVGQRENTDTQY
>TRBJ2-7|TRBV28
ASRSPFRTGAGEQY
>TRBJ1-2|TRBV29-1
SVQSRNYGYT
>TRBJ2-1|TRBV5-1
ASSLGAGGLSEQF
>TRBJ2-1|TRBV12-3/TRBV12-4
ASSLAIEEAYNEQF
>TRBJ2-2|TRBV10-3
ASRDYNTGELF
>TRBJ1-1|TRBV3-1
ASSPRLGTGGTEAF
>TRBJ2-1|TRBV6-5
ASSYSSSGRDEQF
>TRBJ1-2|TRBV10-3
AIRNSPGYGYT
>TRBJ2-1|TRBV5-1
ASSFSQGASNEQF